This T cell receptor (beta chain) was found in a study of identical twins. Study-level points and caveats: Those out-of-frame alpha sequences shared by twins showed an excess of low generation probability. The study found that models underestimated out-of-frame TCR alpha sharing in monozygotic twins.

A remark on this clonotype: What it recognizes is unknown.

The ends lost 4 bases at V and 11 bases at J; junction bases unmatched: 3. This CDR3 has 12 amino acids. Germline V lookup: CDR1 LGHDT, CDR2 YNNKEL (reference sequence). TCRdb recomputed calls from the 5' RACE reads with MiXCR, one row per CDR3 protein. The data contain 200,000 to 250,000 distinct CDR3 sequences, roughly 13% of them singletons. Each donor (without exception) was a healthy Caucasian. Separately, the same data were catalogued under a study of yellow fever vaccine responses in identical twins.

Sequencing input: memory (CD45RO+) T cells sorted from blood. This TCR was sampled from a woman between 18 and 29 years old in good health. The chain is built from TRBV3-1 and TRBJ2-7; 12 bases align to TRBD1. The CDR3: CASSPGQGAKYF. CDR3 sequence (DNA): TGTGCCAGCAGCCCGGGACAGGGGGCGAAGTACTTC.